The 20 T cell receptor beta chains listed next were all sequenced from one sample in a study of beta chain features in type 1 diabetes. Of the isolated RNA, all was reverse transcribed, and so the sequenced material was expressed TCRB transcripts. The protocol was immunoSEQ multiplex PCR, while the TCRdb copy is restricted to in-frame clones and leaves out a portion. The table has approximately 380,000 clones, roughly 16% seen once. The source material was naive CD4+ T cells from blood. The receptors originated from a woman aged 18-29 years in good health.

The chain recombines TRBV21-1 with TRBJ2-7; TRBD2, as called in the table, went unchecked against the DNA. TRBV21-1 is classified as a pseudogene. The CDR3 extends over 10 amino acids. CDR3 sequence: CASSKSGLGF. CDR3 nucleotide sequence: TGTGCCAGCAGCAAAAGCGGCTTAGGCTTC.

The CDR3 DNA reads TGTGCCAGCAGCCCCCTTCGGGGGTCCGGGGAGCTGTTTTTT. This gives the protein CASSPLRGSGELFF. The gene calls are TRBV11-3 and TRBJ2-2; a weak D match, TRBD2 (6 bases). V dropped 5 bases and J dropped 6 bases, with 13 bases sitting between them. Germline V gives CDR1 SGHNT, CDR2 YENEEA. This CDR3 comprises 14 residues.

The rearrangement joins TRBV4-2 to TRBJ1-5, with D possibly matching TRBD1 (6 bases). There are 15 residues in the CDR3. The germline V gene encodes CDR1 LGHNA and CDR2 YNFKEQ. Trimming stripped 0 bases from V and 2 bases from J, with 8 bases between. The DNA for the CDR3 is TGTGCCAGCAGCCAAGAACAGGGCGGCAATCAGCCCCAGCATTTT. Encoded protein: CASSQEQGGNQPQHF.

The sample holds a few counts of this clone. The genes are TRBV29-1 and TRBJ2-5; D may be TRBD2 (5 bases). Germline CDR1 SQVTM, CDR2 ANQGSEA. CDR3 length: 13 amino acids. Trimming stripped 3 bases from V and 4 bases from J, with 12 bases between. CDR3 DNA: TGCAGCGTTGACCCGGGGTTCGGAGAGACCCAGTACTTC. Protein: CSVDPGFGETQYF.

This clone showed up just a few times. CDR3 protein: CAWSGPLAGVTTQYF. The CDR3 DNA reads TGTGCCTGGAGTGGCCCACTAGCGGGAGTGACTACGCAGTATTTT. The chain carries TRBV30 and TRBJ2-3; TRBD2 agrees at 11 bases. V was pared by 1 base and J by 8 bases, with 8 bases of the junction left unmatched. Germline CDR1 GTSNPN, CDR2 SVGIG (reference sequence). This CDR3 is 15 amino acids long.

This chain uses TRBV7-2 with TRBJ1-1, with D possibly being TRBD1 (5 bases). CDR3 size: 15 residues. V was pared by 2 bases and J by 1 base, with 11 bases between. Looked up from germline, CDR1 is SGHTA and CDR2 is FQGNSA. The CDR3 DNA reads as TGTGCCAGCAGCTTATCAGGGTCTCCGAACACTGAAGCTTTCTTT. Translated: CASSLSGSPNTEAFF.

This clone was counted a few times. The rearrangement links TRBV13 to TRBJ2-7; 7 bases line up with TRBD1. With V trimmed by 6 bases and J by 3 bases, 2 bases remained unmatched. Germline values: CDR1 PRHDT, CDR2 FYEKMQ (reference sequence). CDR3 length equals 12 residues. In nucleotides, the CDR3 is TGTGCCAGCAGTAGGGACAGCTACGAGCAGTACTTC. It codes for CASSRDSYEQYF.

This rearrangement joins TRBV28 to TRBJ2-7; 8 nucleotides line up with TRBD2. The germline V gene encodes CDR1 MDHEN and CDR2 SYDVKM. J gave up 10 bases and V 8 bases, and 10 bases lay outside the gene matches. This CDR3 is 12 amino acids long. The DNA of the CDR3 is TGTGCCAGCGGCTCGACTAGCGTGAGCCAGTACTTC. It is translated as CASGSTSVSQYF.

J is TRBJ2-7 and V is TRBV5-4; 12 nucleotides agree with TRBD2. The CDR3 is 14 residues long. Losses at the gene ends were 5 bases for V and 7 bases for J; bases not matched to a gene: 7. Germline CDR1 reads SGHNT; CDR2 reads YYREEE (reference sequence). Here the CDR3 reads CASRPLAGGGEQYF. For the CDR3, the DNA is TGTGCCAGCAGACCGCTAGCGGGAGGGGGAGAGCAGTACTTC.

J is TRBJ2-1 and V is TRBV28, with D maybe TRBD2 (6 bases). Trimming left V 10 bases short and J 0 bases short, with 13 bases between. Germline V gives CDR1 MDHEN, CDR2 SYDVKM. The CDR3 is 14 amino acids. CDR3 loop: CAINGRISYNEQFF. For the CDR3, the DNA is TGTGCCATCAATGGGAGGATCTCCTACAATGAGCAGTTCTTC.

This clone was seen more than once but under ten times. This sequence joins TRBV7-6 and TRBJ2-3; TRBD2 matches 8 bases. The CDR3 length is 18 residues. Germline V gene data show CDR1 as SGHVS and CDR2 as FNYEAQ. The trim removed 0 bases at V and 1 base at J, leaving 9 bases unmatched. CDR3 sequence (DNA): TGTGCCAGCAGCTTAGCGCAAAGCGGGAGATGGCGCACAGATACGCAGTATTTT. Translating it yields CASSLAQSGRWRTDTQYF.

The chain uses TRBV29-1 and TRBJ2-3, with a possible D match to TRBD1 (6 bases). The CDR3 runs to 15 residues. The germline gives CDR1 SQVTM, CDR2 ANQGSEA. V was shortened by 6 bases and J by 2 bases, with 18 bases between the two germline ends. CDR3 nucleotide sequence: TGCAGCGTGGGCCGAGGTCAGGGGACCACAGATACGCAGTATTTT. This translates into CSVGRGQGTTDTQYF.

The chain joins TRBV11-2 to TRBJ1-1, with D possibly matching TRBD1 (5 bases). The CDR3 totals 13 residues. The germline gives CDR1 SGHAT, CDR2 FQNNGV. Trimming shortened V by 4 bases and J by 1 base, and 7 bases separated the two germline ends. CDR3 protein: CASSSTGNTEAFF. In DNA, the CDR3 is TGTGCCAGCAGCTCCACAGGGAACACTGAAGCTTTCTTT.

A few counts support this clone. The sample holds other DNA sequences that translate to the same CDR3. This sequence joins TRBV18 and TRBJ2-7; 11 bases match TRBD1. The CDR3 consists of 15 residues. The V segment lost 3 bases and the J segment 2 bases; nucleotides outside the gene matches: 3. Per germline, CDR1 KGHSH and CDR2 LQKENI. CDR3 sequence reads: CASSPGQGGTYEQYF. Here the CDR3 DNA reads TGTGCCAGCTCACCGGGACAGGGGGGAACCTACGAGCAGTACTTC. The full variable domain, its missing parts supplied by reference TRBV18 and TRBJ2-7, is NAGVMQNPRHLVRRRGQEARLRCSPMKGHSHVYWYRQLPEEGLKFMVYLQKENIIDESGMPKERFSAEFPKEGPSILRIQQVVRGDSAAYFCASSPGQGGTYEQYFGPGTRLTVT.

V and J are TRBV4-2 and TRBJ1-2; 8 nucleotides line up with TRBD1. This CDR3 spans 15 amino acids. Trimming at V came to 4 bases and at J to 8 bases, leaving 12 bases not matched to a gene. Germline V gives CDR1 LGHNA, CDR2 YNFKEQ. CDR3 sequence reads: CASSRNPGTGEGYTF. The CDR3 DNA follows: TGTGCCAGCAGCCGAAATCCCGGGACAGGCGAAGGCTACACCTTC.

This clone showed up just a few times. The rearrangement joins TRBV6-1 to TRBJ2-3; the match to TRBD2 covers 8 bases. The CDR3 covers 15 residues. After removal of 10 bases from V and 3 bases from J, the junction contained 12 bases not matched to a gene. CDR1 and CDR2 from the germline V gene are MNHNS and SASEGT. CDR3 DNA: TGTGCCACCTCCTCTGGGACTAGAGCTACAGATACGCAGTATTTT. It is translated as CATSSGTRATDTQYF.

This clone appeared a few times. V and J are TRBV13 and TRBJ2-3; possible D gene TRBD1, 5 bases. Germline lookup yields CDR1 PRHDT and CDR2 FYEKMQ (reference sequence). The CDR3 length is 15 residues. Deletions cut 5 bases from V and 4 bases from J, with 16 bases between. The CDR3 DNA sequence: TGTGCCAGCAGCGTACCCAGGGCTCGCTCAGATACGCAGTATTTT. It yields the protein CASSVPRARSDTQYF.

This chain connects TRBV15 to TRBJ1-5; 7 nucleotides line up with TRBD1. J gave up 7 bases and V 6 bases, and 9 bases lay outside the gene matches. The CDR3 is made up of 14 amino acids. Germline CDR1 is LNHNV and CDR2 is YYDKDF (reference sequence). DNA of the CDR3: TGTGCCACCAGTCCAGGGGGGATCGTACAGCCCCAGCATTTT. Translating gives CATSPGGIVQPQHF.

This clone has a handful of counts. The sample carries other DNA sequences with the same CDR3. CDR3 sequence (DNA): TGTGCCTGGAGTGTACTGGGGCGAGAGACCCAGTACTTC. Encoded protein: CAWSVLGRETQYF. The gene calls are TRBV30 and TRBJ2-5; possibly TRBD1 for D (5 bases). The CDR3 runs to 13 residues. Looked up from germline, CDR1 is GTSNPN and CDR2 is SVGIG (reference sequence). The V and J ends lost 0 bases and 4 bases respectively, with 9 bases between them.

The chain combines TRBV6-5 with TRBJ2-5; D is uncertain. This CDR3 spans 13 amino acids. CDR1 and CDR2 (germline): MNHEY, SVGAGI. Trimming removed 4 bases at V and 3 bases at J, with 9 bases between. The CDR3 DNA is TGTGCCAGCAGTTCACGAGGTGAAGAGACCCAGTACTTC. This translates into CASSSRGEETQYF.